Following are 21 T cell receptor beta chains from one sample sequenced in a study of sequential checkpoint blockade in melanoma. The treatment is: randomized to nivolumab then ipilimumab (arm A) or the reverse (arm B). Sequencing used immunoSEQ multiplex PCR; TCRdb keeps in-frame clones, though not all of them. The sample shows fewer than 10,000 clones, around 90% of them seen only once. Sequenced material: CD8+ T cells sorted from blood (inferred from file names), taken from a patient given nivolumab and ipilimumab in sequence. The receptor source for this set is a human donor with melanoma.

This clone was seen a handful of times. V gene TRBV9 combines with J gene TRBJ2-7; D is unresolved. Per the germline V gene, CDR1 is SGDLS and CDR2 is YYNGEE. This CDR3 has 14 residues. Trimming stripped 4 bases from V and 4 bases from J, with 15 bases between. The CDR3 DNA reads TGTGCCAGCAGCACCACAGACATCCCGTACGAGCAGTACTTC. Translating it yields CASSTTDIPYEQYF. Based on the CDR3 plus reference TRBV9 and TRBJ2-7, the full variable domain is DSGVTQTPKHLITATGQRVTLRCSPRSGDLSVYWYQQSLDQGLQFLIQYYNGEERAKGNILERFSAQQFPDLHSELNLSSLELGDSALYFCASSTTDIPYEQYFGPGTRLTVT.

The rearrangement uses TRBV7-6 and TRBJ2-7; TRBD1 matches 8 bases. Trimming removed 5 bases from V and 3 bases from J; junction bases left unmatched: 12. This CDR3 has 16 residues. CDR1 is SGHVS and CDR2 is FNYEAQ in the germline V gene. CDR3 nucleotides: TGTGCCAGCAGCCCCGGGGTAGGACAGGGTATCTACGAGCAGTACTTC. It encodes CASSPGVGQGIYEQYF.

The V gene is TRBV5-6, the J gene TRBJ1-2; 10 positions agree with TRBD1. CDR1 is SGHDT and CDR2 is YYEEEE in the germline V gene. Trimming cost V 3 bases and J 7 bases; bases outside gene matches: 15. This CDR3 contains 17 residues. CDR3 coding DNA: TGTGCCAGCAGCTCAGAGGGGACAGGGGACATACGACTTGGCTACACCTTC. Amino acids: CASSSEGTGDIRLGYTF.

V is TRBV27 and J is TRBJ2-7; 10 positions agree with TRBD1. The CDR3 contains 14 residues. CDR1 is MNHEY, CDR2 SMNVEV, per germline (reference sequence). J gave up 3 bases and V 3 bases, and 2 bases lay outside the gene matches. This chain's CDR3 is CASSLDRGNYEQYF. Written as DNA, the CDR3 is TGTGCCAGCAGTTTGGACAGGGGGAACTACGAGCAGTACTTC.

This clone was observed a single time. V usage is TRBV7-2 and J usage is TRBJ2-1, with 14 bases aligning to TRBD2. V was clipped by 4 bases and J by 9 bases; unmatched bases: 5. The CDR3 covers 15 residues. Germline loops: CDR1 SGHTA, CDR2 FQGNSA. CDR3 protein: CASSSTSGRVFEQFF. As DNA, the CDR3 is TGTGCCAGCAGCTCGACTAGCGGGAGGGTTTTTGAGCAGTTCTTC.

The chain uses TRBV7-5 and TRBJ2-7; TRBD2 is the table's D call and was not checked against the DNA. TRBV7-5 is given as a pseudogene. This CDR3 comprises 14 residues. CDR3 residues: CVRSGHPGIYEQYF. As DNA, the CDR3 is TGTGTCAGAAGCGGGCATCCGGGGATCTACGAGCAGTACTTC.

The gene calls are TRBV29-1 and TRBJ1-2; TRBD1 agrees at 8 bases. The V gene end was trimmed by 6 bases and the J gene end by 4 bases; junction bases not matched to a gene: 7. Germline V lookup: CDR1 SQVTM, CDR2 ANQGSEA. The CDR3 runs 13 residues. CDR3 sequence (DNA): TGCAGCGTGGGGACAGGAGCTAGCTATGGCTACACCTTC. This codes for CSVGTGASYGYTF.

The chain recombines TRBV2 with TRBJ2-7; D unclear. Per the germline V gene, CDR1 is SNHLY and CDR2 is FYNNEI. Between the trimmed V and J ends, which lost 4 bases and 0 bases, there was a span of 10 bases. There are 14 residues in the CDR3. Here the CDR3 DNA reads TGTGCCAGCAGTGCCTGGTGGAGCTCCTACGAGCAGTACTTC. Encoded protein: CASSAWWSSYEQYF.

This chain links TRBV27 with TRBJ2-7; 8 positions agree with TRBD1. The V and J ends lost 7 bases and 2 bases, in that order; junction bases with no gene match: 7. The CDR3 runs 14 residues. Germline lookup yields CDR1 MNHEY and CDR2 SMNVEV (reference sequence). CDR3 DNA sequence: TGTGCCAGCACCACGACAGGGGCGGCCTACGAGCAGTACTTC. Translated: CASTTTGAAYEQYF.

The chain has TRBV4-1 and TRBJ2-7; 9 bases agree with TRBD1. The V gene end was trimmed by 1 base and the J gene end by 5 bases; junction bases not matched to a gene: 0. This CDR3 region has 13 residues. Germline V gene data show CDR1 as MGHRA and CDR2 as YSYEKL. CDR3 loop: CASSQGTGDEQYF. The CDR3 DNA reads as TGCGCCAGCAGCCAAGGGACAGGGGACGAGCAGTACTTC.

This clone occurred a few times. V is TRBV19 and J is TRBJ1-3, with a tentative D call TRBD1 (6 bases). Per the germline V gene, CDR1 is LNHDA and CDR2 is SQIVND (reference sequence). V was cut by 6 bases and J by 0 bases, with 9 bases left in between. This CDR3 is built from 14 residues. CDR3 nucleotides: TGTGCCAGTAGGGGGGACATCTCTGGAAACACCATATATTTT. This gives the protein CASRGDISGNTIYF.

This clone was counted between two and nine times. V usage is TRBV2 and J usage is TRBJ1-2, with D possibly matching TRBD1 (5 bases). V was clipped by 0 bases and J by 6 bases, with 14 bases between them. CDR3 length: 15 amino acids. Germline CDR1 is SNHLY and CDR2 is FYNNEI. CDR3 DNA sequence: TGTGCCAGCAGTGAAGCGTCGGGGGGAGGAGATGGCTACACCTTC. Translating gives CASSEASGGGDGYTF.

The chain links TRBV11-3 to TRBJ2-7, with 10 positions matching TRBD1. CDR1 is SGHNT and CDR2 is YENEEA in the germline V gene. After removal of 5 bases from V and 5 bases from J, the junction contained 3 bases not matched to a gene. The CDR3 has 13 residues. The CDR3 spells CASSQGTGDEQYV. CDR3 coding DNA: TGTGCCAGCAGCCAGGGGACAGGGGACGAGCAGTACGTC.

The genes are TRBV19 and TRBJ2-7; 11 bases map to TRBD1. Germline V gene data show CDR1 as LNHDA and CDR2 as SQIVND (reference sequence). This CDR3 contains 15 residues. The J segment lost 3 bases and the V segment lost 5 bases, leaving 6 bases of the junction unmatched. The CDR3 DNA follows: TGTGCCAGTAGTTTTACCGGGACAGGGGGCTACGAGCAGTACTTC. Translation: CASSFTGTGGYEQYF.

This clone was counted a single time. V gene TRBV13 combines with J gene TRBJ2-5; 9 nucleotides line up with TRBD1. The last part of the DNA fits TRBJ2-7 better; the J call may be wrong. This CDR3 has 15 amino acids. Germline V lookup: CDR1 PRHDT, CDR2 FYEKMQ (reference sequence). CDR3 nucleotides: TGTGCCAGCAGCTTTGCGGGGACAGGGCTCTACGAGCAGTACTTC. This sequence encodes CASSFAGTGLYEQYF.

In DNA, the CDR3 is TGTGCCACCAGCAGAAGCTCGCTGCGGGAGATCGACGAGCAGTACTTC. Amino acids: CATSRSSLREIDEQYF. This chain connects TRBV15 to TRBJ2-7; 7 bases are shared with TRBD2. Unmatched junction bases numbered 12, after V lost 2 bases and J lost 5 bases. The germline CDR1 and CDR2 sequences are LNHNV and YYDKDF (reference sequence). The CDR3 loop spans 16 amino acids.

The chain is built from TRBV25-1 and TRBJ1-1, with 11 bases fitting TRBD1. The V and J ends lost 8 bases and 7 bases, in that order; junction bases with no gene match: 6. CDR1 and CDR2 from the germline V gene are MGHDK and SYGVNS. The CDR3 contains 13 residues. CDR3 nucleotides: TGTGCCAGCGGGACAGGGGGGTTGGTTGAAGCTTTCTTT. Translated, it gives CASGTGGLVEAFF.

This clone was counted once. V gene TRBV7-3 combines with J gene TRBJ1-1; the D is unclear. Germline loops: CDR1 SGHTA, CDR2 FQGTGA. Between the trimmed V and J ends, which lost 1 base and 5 bases, there was a span of 11 bases. The CDR3 extends over 14 amino acids. This chain's CDR3 is CASSLNMGRTEAFF. CDR3 coding DNA: TGTGCCAGCAGCTTAAACATGGGGAGGACTGAAGCTTTCTTT.

This sequence joins TRBV28 and TRBJ2-7; D ambiguous. The CDR3 is 11 residues long. V shed 6 bases and J shed 4 bases, with 7 bases lying between them. The germline gives CDR1 MDHEN, CDR2 SYDVKM. The CDR3 region is CASRESYEQYF. The CDR3 nucleotides are TGTGCCAGCAGAGAGTCGTACGAGCAGTACTTC.

The chain is built from TRBV7-2 and TRBJ1-3; D is uncertain. V was clipped by 6 bases and J by 3 bases, with 15 bases between them. CDR1 and CDR2 from the germline V gene are SGHTA and FQGNSA. This CDR3 spans 15 amino acids. CDR3 region: CASSEAAMSGNTIYF. The CDR3 DNA follows: TGTGCCAGCAGTGAGGCGGCGATGAGTGGAAACACCATATATTTT. The full variable domain, completed using reference TRBV7-2 and TRBJ1-3, is GAGVSQSPSNKVTEKGKDVELRCDPISGHTALYWYRQSLGQGLEFLIYFQGNSAPDKSGLPSDRFSAERTGGSVSTLTIQRTQQEDSAVYLCASSEAAMSGNTIYFGEGSWLTVV.

The chain employs TRBV28 and TRBJ1-2; D possibly corresponds to TRBD1 (5 bases). The V end lost 2 bases, the J end lost 5 bases, and 15 bases lay between the germline ends. This CDR3 spans 15 amino acids. Germline lookup yields CDR1 MDHEN and CDR2 SYDVKM. The CDR3 sequence: CASSLGPGIPYGYTF. In nucleotides, the CDR3 is TGTGCCAGCAGTTTAGGGCCAGGGATCCCTTATGGCTACACCTTC.